The 7 T cell receptor beta chains reported below all come from one sample, sequenced in a study of blood T cells in healthy people across ages. Through a sample-barcoded 5' primer and a J-beta primer mix, a second PCR was run for roughly 6 to 11 cycles. TCRdb reprocessed the 5' RACE reads via MiXCR and lists one record per CDR3 protein. The sample shows 550,000 to 700,000 distinct CDR3 sequences, 27% of them seen only once. Sequences were obtained from blood. These receptors were obtained from a woman aged 70 to 79 in good health.

This clonotype came up a few times. This sequence joins TRBV5-4 and TRBJ2-4; maybe TRBD2 (8 bases). Germline CDR1 SGHNT, CDR2 YYREEE (reference sequence). V was clipped by 3 bases and J by 7 bases, with 17 bases between them. CDR3 size: 15 residues. CDR3 protein: CASSSGGLERNIQYF. CDR3 coding DNA: TGTGCCAGCAGCTCAGGGGGACTAGAAAGGAACATTCAGTACTTC.

This clonotype was seen a few times. The CDR3 loop reads CAIAPGGPYNEQFF. The DNA for the CDR3 is TGTGCCATCGCTCCAGGGGGCCCCTACAATGAGCAGTTCTTC. The rearrangement joins TRBV10-3 to TRBJ2-5; 8 bases fit TRBD1. The DNA end is more similar to TRBJ2-1, so the J call may be wrong. The CDR3 sequence is 14 residues long. The germline V gene has CDR1 ENHRY and CDR2 SYGVKD.

The gene calls are TRBV7-3 and TRBJ2-1; possible D gene TRBD1, 5 bases. Germline CDR1 SGHTA, CDR2 FQGTGA. Trimming pared 4 bases from V and 0 bases from J, leaving 13 bases between. The CDR3 is made up of 16 amino acids. DNA for the CDR3: TGTGCCAGCAGCTACAGGACGCCCAGCTCCTACAATGAGCAGTTCTTC. Amino acid sequence: CASSYRTPSSYNEQFF.

This clonotype was picked up a small number of times. The gene calls are TRBV20-1 and TRBJ1-6, with TRBD1 matching over 9 bases. V lost 7 bases, J lost 8 bases, and 6 bases stayed unmatched. The CDR3 is 13 residues long. CDR1 and CDR2 from the germline V gene are DFQATT and SNEGSKA (reference sequence). The CDR3 DNA follows: TGCAGTGGTGGGACAGGGAGGGATTCACCCCTCCACTTT. Protein product: CSGGTGRDSPLHF.

DNA for the CDR3: TGTGCCAGCAGCTTCCTAGCCGGGACTAGCGGGTCAGATACGCAGTATTTT. Its protein product is CASSFLAGTSGSDTQYF. The chain uses TRBV7-2 and TRBJ2-3, with 12 bases aligning to TRBD2. Germline values: CDR1 SGHTA, CDR2 FQGNSA. The CDR3 runs 17 residues. Germline trimming cut 3 bases from V and 4 bases from J; bases unmatched to any gene: 8.

The V and J genes are TRBV6-2 or TRBV6-3 and TRBJ1-4; tentative D call: TRBD1 (6 bases). The length of the CDR3 is 14 residues. Germline lookup yields CDR1 MNHEY and CDR2 SVGEGT. V lost 10 bases to trimming and J lost 0 bases, with 12 bases between them. CDR3 nucleotide sequence: TGTGCCAATCCTCGGGACACAACTAATGAAAAACTGTTTTTT. Its translation: CANPRDTTNEKLFF.

The V gene is TRBV20-1, the J gene TRBJ2-4; D is undetermined. Trimming took 3 bases from V and 0 from J, leaving 9 bases between them. This CDR3 is built from 14 residues. Germline V CDR1 and CDR2: DFQATT, SNEGSKA (reference sequence). The chain's CDR3 is CSASSSLAKNIQYF. The CDR3 DNA reads TGCAGTGCTAGTTCCAGCTTAGCCAAAAACATTCAGTACTTC.